The rows below give T cell receptor beta chains drawn from one sample of a study of blood T cell repertoires in COVID-19. Sequencing was performed with immunoSEQ multiplex PCR; in TCRdb, only in-frame clones are kept and a portion is missing. The table records approximately 220,000 clones, over 70% of them present only once. Sequencing was carried out using peripheral blood. These receptors were collected from a woman of 80 years or more with acute or convalescent COVID-19. The CDR3 runs from the conserved cysteine through the conserved F or W. A D gene is named only where the DNA matches it firmly. Size is omitted from some rows. Given values are once, few, many or a class for expanded clones.

TRBV9	.	.	TRBJ1-1	TGTGCCAGCAGCGCGCTCGACGGAGACTCCACTGAAGCTTTCTTT	CASSALDGDSTEAFF
TRBV6-5	TRBD1	.	TRBJ2-7	TGTGCCAGCAGTTATGGGACAGCTAACTACGAGCAGTACTTC	CASSYGTANYEQYF
TRBV29-1	.	.	TRBJ1-2	TGCAGCGTTGATTATAACAGGGACGGCTACACCTTC	CSVDYNRDGYTF
TRBV28	TRBD1	.	TRBJ1-2	TGTGCCAGCAGCCTGCCGGGACAGGGGTATGATGGCTACACCTTC	CASSLPGQGYDGYTF
TRBV7-8	.	.	TRBJ2-2	TGTGCCAGCAGCCCGCACCGCAGCGGGTTCAACACCGGGGAGCTGTTTTTT	CASSPHRSGFNTGELFF
TRBV5-1	.	few	TRBJ1-1	TGCGCCAGCAGCTTGACGGTCTCCCCGAACACTGAAGCTTTCTTT	CASSLTVSPNTEAFF
TRBV11-3	.	.	TRBJ2-3	TGTGCCAGCAGCTTAGATGCGTCGGGAACGAGCACAGATACGCAGTATTTT	CASSLDASGTSTDTQYF
TRBV6-5	TRBD1	.	TRBJ1-1	TGTGCCAGCAGTTACGGGACAGGGTCGGGCACTGAAGCTTTCTTT	CASSYGTGSGTEAFF
TRBV11-2	TRBD1	.	TRBJ2-5	TGTGCCAGCAGCTCCGGGACAGGGGGAGAGACCCAGTACTTC	CASSSGTGGETQYF
TRBV7-9	.	.	TRBJ2-1	TGTGCCAGCAGCTTATTTAGCGGCCTTAACAATGAGCAGTTCTTC	CASSLFSGLNNEQFF
TRBV6-6	.	.	TRBJ1-1	TGTGCCACTGTCGGGTTCACTGAAGCTTTCTTT	CATVGFTEAFF
TRBV5-6	TRBD2	.	TRBJ2-3	TGTGCCAGCGCCCCGGACGGCGGGAGTTCCTCAGATACGCAGTATTTT	CASAPDGGSSSDTQYF
TRBV10-3	.	.	TRBJ2-7	TGTGCCATCAGTGCGACAACGCGCCCTTACGAGCAGTACTTC	CAISATTRPYEQYF
TRBV6-6	TRBD1	.	TRBJ1-4	TGTGCCAGCAGTCCCGACAGGGGGAAGGGGGCCGCAACTAATGAAAAACTGTTTTTT	CASSPDRGKGAATNEKLFF
TRBV10-3	TRBD2	few	TRBJ2-3	TGTGCCATCACTAGTAGCGGGACAATCGCAGATACGCAGTATTTT	CAITSSGTIADTQYF
TRBV5-1	.	.	TRBJ2-1	TGCGCCAGCAGCCCTATCAACCTTGGAGCTGAGCAGTTCTTC	CASSPINLGAEQFF
TRBV5-1	TRBD2	.	TRBJ2-3	TGCGCCAGCCGAGCGGGGTCAACCACAGATACGCAGTATTTT	CASRAGSTTDTQYF
TRBV6-2/TRBV6-3	.	.	TRBJ2-2	TGTGCCAGCAGTTACTCATCCAGGGTAAACGGGGAGCTGTTTTTT	CASSYSSRVNGELFF
TRBV6-5	.	once	TRBJ2-2	TGTGCCAGCAGACCCGAAGGGGTTAACACCGGGGAGCTGTTTTTT	CASRPEGVNTGELFF
TRBV2	.	.	TRBJ1-5	TGTGCCAGCAGTGGTTCAGGGAACGTGGGTCAGCCCCAGCATTTT	CASSGSGNVGQPQHF
TRBV2	TRBD1	.	TRBJ2-1	TGTGCCAGCTTGGACAGGGGGCTTTACAATGAGCAGTTCTTC	CASLDRGLYNEQFF
TRBV19	.	.	TRBJ2-7	TGTGCCAGTAGTCCCCAGGGCACAAGGGAGCAGTACTTC	CASSPQGTREQYF
TRBV5-1	TRBD1	.	TRBJ2-2	TGCGCCAGCAGCCCCGGGACAGGGAACACCGGGGAGCTGTTTTTT	CASSPGTGNTGELFF
TRBV18	.	.	TRBJ1-4	TGTGCCAGCTCACCATTGGGGGGGACGCATGAAAAACTGTTTTTT	CASSPLGGTHEKLFF
TRBV12-3/TRBV12-4	TRBD1	.	TRBJ2-3	TGTGCCAGCAGGACAGGGGCAGATACGCAGTATTTT	CASRTGADTQYF
TRBV7-2	.	.	TRBJ1-2	TGTGCCAGCAGCTTAGACTTTGCCCGGGGCTATGGCTACACCTTC	CASSLDFARGYGYTF
TRBV2	.	.	TRBJ2-1	TGTGCCACCAAGGACAGCTACAATGAGCAGTTCTTC	CATKDSYNEQFF
TRBV9	.	.	TRBJ2-5	TGTGCCAGCAGCGTAGATCAGGGGATTTGGGAGACCCAGTACTTC	CASSVDQGIWETQYF
TRBV5-1	TRBD1	.	TRBJ2-4	TGCGCCAGCAGCGTCCAGGGGGCAGAAAACATTCAGTACTTC	CASSVQGAENIQYF
TRBV5-1	TRBD2	.	TRBJ2-5	TGCGCCAGCAGCTTGGGTCCGGGGGGGCCCGAGACCCAGTACTTC	CASSLGPGGPETQYF
TRBV11-2	.	.	TRBJ2-3	TGTGCCAGCACCCGAGGTAACACAGATACGCAGTATTTT	CASTRGNTDTQYF
TRBV15	.	.	TRBJ1-2	TGTGCCACCAGCAGCAGCGTTGAAGGGGTTCCAGCCTTC	CATSSSVEGVPAF
TRBV14	TRBD1	.	TRBJ2-7	TGTGCCAGCAGCCAGACAGGGGGCAGCTCCTACGAGCAGTACTTC	CASSQTGGSSYEQYF
TRBV19	.	.	TRBJ1-3	TGTGCCAGTAGTACCCAAATGGGAGGGCCCGGAAACACCATATATTTT	CASSTQMGGPGNTIYF
TRBV5-1	.	few	TRBJ2-2	TGCGCCAGCAGCTTGCAGGGGACCACCGGGGAGCTGTTTTTT	CASSLQGTTGELFF
TRBV5-5	TRBD1	.	TRBJ1-4	TGTGCCAGCAGCTCAGGACAGGGAGTGGCGACTAATGAAAAACTGTTTTTT	CASSSGQGVATNEKLFF
TRBV4-1	.	once	TRBJ1-6	TGCGCCAGCAGCCAAGACAACGGCGGAGCAAATAATTCACCCCTCCACTTT	CASSQDNGGANNSPLHF
TRBV24-1	TRBD2	.	TRBJ2-1	TGTGCCACCAGTGAGCCGGGACTAGCGGGAGATGAGCAGTTCTTC	CATSEPGLAGDEQFF
TRBV18	TRBD1	few	TRBJ2-7	TGTGCCAGCTCCCCCGGGACAGAATCCTACGAGCAGTACTTC	CASSPGTESYEQYF
TRBV27	TRBD2	.	TRBJ2-5	TGTGCCAGCAGCACCCTAGCGGGAGGGGAGACCCAGTACTTC	CASSTLAGGETQYF
TRBV15	TRBD2	.	TRBJ2-1	TGTGCCACCGAACTAGCGGGGTCGCGTGAGCAGTTCTTC	CATELAGSREQFF
TRBV6-6	.	.	TRBJ2-1	TGTGCCAGCAGTTATACTAGCTACAATGAGCAGTTCTTC	CASSYTSYNEQFF
TRBV7-2	TRBD2	.	TRBJ2-1	TGTGCCAGCAGCCCGAGGACTAGCGGGGGGGCAAGTTACAATGAGCAGTTCTTC	CASSPRTSGGASYNEQFF
TRBV28	.	.	TRBJ1-6	TGTGCCAGCACCCGGTCAGGGGCCCCCATCACCCTCCACTTT	CASTRSGAPITLHF
TRBV5-1	.	.	TRBJ1-5	TGCGCCAGCAGCTTGGTTTCCGGGGTTAATCAGCCCCAGCATTTT	CASSLVSGVNQPQHF
TRBV3-1/TRBV3-2	TRBD2	.	TRBJ2-7	TGTGCCAGCAGCCCGGGACTAGCGGGGGCCTACGAGCAGTACTTC	CASSPGLAGAYEQYF
TRBV5-5	TRBD1	.	TRBJ2-2	TGTGCCAGCAGCAGGGGTCGGGACAGACGCACCGGGGAGCTGTTTTTT	CASSRGRDRRTGELFF
TRBV9	.	.	TRBJ2-7	TGTGCCAGCAGCGCCCAACAGGGCTACGAGCAGTACTTC	CASSAQQGYEQYF
TRBV11-2	.	.	TRBJ2-3	TGTGCCAGCAGCTTAGCGGGGGACACAGATACGCAGTATTTT	CASSLAGDTDTQYF
TRBV6-1	TRBD1	.	TRBJ1-6	TGTGCCAGCAGTGAAGCGCAGGGGGCGCGTAATTCACCCCTCCACTTT	CASSEAQGARNSPLHF
TRBV28	TRBD1	.	TRBJ2-7	TGTGCCAGCAGCTTATCGGGGACAGGGAGATACGAGCAGTACTTC	CASSLSGTGRYEQYF
TRBV28	.	.	TRBJ1-5	TGTGCCAGCAGTTTACTAGGGGATCGTCAGCCCCAGCATTTT	CASSLLGDRQPQHF
TRBV3-1/TRBV3-2	.	.	TRBJ2-1	TGTGCCAGCAGCCGACCCGGGACTCCTTACAATGAGCAGTTCTTC	CASSRPGTPYNEQFF
TRBV18	.	.	TRBJ2-5	TGTGCCAGCGGTCCGGGAACCCATGGGGAGACCCAGTACTTC	CASGPGTHGETQYF
TRBV29-1	.	.	TRBJ1-5	TGCAGCGTATCGGCGGGGAGTAGCAATCAGCCCCAGCATTTT	CSVSAGSSNQPQHF